These 5 T cell receptor beta chains originate from one sample sequenced in a study of blood T cells in healthy people across ages. Combining a sample-barcoded 5' primer with a J-beta primer mix, a second PCR ran for roughly 7 to 11 cycles. MiXCR, run by TCRdb on the 5' RACE reads, gives a single entry per CDR3 protein. The repertoire includes approximately 1.5 million distinct CDR3 sequences, 42% of them detected once, and 4% sits in the top ten. The sample was blood. The receptors shown here come from a woman under 30 in good health.

This clonotype was seen a handful of times. This chain's CDR3 is CASSSNRGAVGYTF. The CDR3 coding sequence is TGTGCCAGCAGTTCTAACCGGGGCGCAGTAGGCTACACCTTC. This sequence joins TRBV7-2 and TRBJ1-2; weak D call: TRBD1 (5 bases). CDR3 length: 14 residues. The germline V gene has CDR1 SGHTA and CDR2 FQGNSA. V shed 6 bases and J shed 8 bases, with 19 bases lying between them.

This chain links TRBV20-1 with TRBJ1-1, with 8 bases that match TRBD1. CDR1 is DFQATT and CDR2 is SNEGSKA in the germline V gene (reference sequence). This CDR3 has 13 amino acids. The ends lost 1 base at V and 4 bases at J; junction bases unmatched: 2. The CDR3 region has the DNA TGCAGTGCTAGAGGTGACAGGGGCACTGAAGCTTTCTTT. Its protein product is CSARGDRGTEAFF.

The chain has TRBV6-2 or TRBV6-3 and TRBJ2-7; perhaps TRBD2 as D (6 bases). This CDR3 is 14 amino acids long. Looked up from germline, CDR1 is MNHEY and CDR2 is SVGEGT. The V and J ends lost 4 bases and 4 bases respectively, with 14 bases between them. CDR3 protein: CASSSALALYEQYF. The CDR3 DNA reads as TGTGCCAGCAGTTCGGCGCTAGCGCTTTACGAGCAGTACTTC.

This clonotype was found a few times. The V and J genes are TRBV28 and TRBJ1-5; a possible D gene is TRBD1 (6 bases). The CDR3 is 14 amino acids. The germline V gene has CDR1 MDHEN and CDR2 SYDVKM. V lost 6 bases and J 2 bases, leaving 11 bases between the germline ends. In DNA, the CDR3 is TGTGCCAGCAGGCTCGGACAGCGCAATCAGCCCCAGCATTTT. This translates into CASRLGQRNQPQHF.

The rearrangement links TRBV27 to TRBJ2-5; D is possibly TRBD1 or TRBD2 (5 bases each). Trimming removed 5 bases at V and 1 base at J, with 17 bases between. The CDR3 has 16 amino acids. Germline V gives CDR1 MNHEY, CDR2 SMNVEV (reference sequence). CDR3 DNA: TGTGCCAGCAGTCTCTCCAAGTGGGACGGCCAAGAGACCCAGTACTTC. Amino acid sequence: CASSLSKWDGQETQYF.